This T cell receptor (beta chain) was identified during a study of blood T cell repertoires in COVID-19. For the study at large: Researchers got acute and convalescent COVID-19 samples from the United States, Italy and Spain. T cells, B-cell-depleted T cells, or PBMCs supplied cDNA or gDNA.

This CDR3 contains 18 residues. V trimming: 4 bases; J trimming: 3 bases; junction bases outside the gene matches: 14. Germline assignment: CDR1 SGHDT and CDR2 YYEEEE. The repertoire was sequenced with immunoSEQ multiplex PCR; TCRdb's copy has only in-frame clones and lacks some. In the table there are a few hundred thousand clones, approximately 85% of which are singletons. Enrolled during active infection, Seattle patients were then followed longitudinally. This clone showed up just once. The source is a woman in her seventies with COVID-19, enrolled during active disease. The source material was peripheral blood. The rearrangement links TRBV5-6 to TRBJ1-3; TRBD1 matches 9 bases. The CDR3 region has the DNA TGTGCCAGCAGCGCCCTCTACTCCGGGACAGGGATTGGAAACACCATATATTTT. Translation gives CASSALYSGTGIGNTIYF.